This is a list of T cell receptor beta chains from one sample in a study of blood T cell repertoires in COVID-19. Sequencing was performed with immunoSEQ multiplex PCR; in TCRdb, only in-frame clones are kept and a portion is missing. The sample yields hundreds of thousands of clones, 70% to 90% seen once. Source material: PBMCs or T cells enriched from blood (not recorded which). These receptors were obtained from a man younger than 40 with acute COVID-19. The CDR3 runs from the conserved cysteine through the conserved F or W.

TRBV7-9	TRBJ2-3	CASSPGGPVAYF
TRBV19	TRBJ1-4	CASSAGQGPATNEKLFF
TRBV7-6	TRBJ2-1	CASSPLQGSGGSRIYNEQFF
TRBV7-2	TRBJ2-6	CASSLGLNSGANVLTF
TRBV2	TRBJ2-5	CASTVEGGSPETQYF
TRBV9	TRBJ2-2	CASSVQQGSTGELFF
TRBV23-1	TRBJ1-6	CASSQGGRSYNSPLHF
TRBV24-1	TRBJ2-5	CAIPTDRGGETQYF
TRBV5-6	TRBJ2-1	CASRYGHVYNEQFF
TRBV19	TRBJ2-6	CANPNPTGANVLTF
TRBV19	TRBJ2-1	CASRLAGGGSYNEQFF
TRBV30	TRBJ1-6	CAWSPGPGITPNSPLHF
TRBV13	TRBJ2-7	CASSSPGGSYEQYF
TRBV19	TRBJ1-1	CASMRDGVMNTEAFF
TRBV29-1	TRBJ1-2	CSVGSDRVYGYTF
TRBV5-6	TRBJ1-3	CASSPPGTGSGNTIYF
TRBV6-1	TRBJ1-2	CASSGTGLKANYGYTF
TRBV19	TRBJ1-1	CASSLVQGGGTEAFF
TRBV19	TRBJ2-7	CASSSRLGYEQYF
TRBV7-9	TRBJ2-1	CASSFTGLDNEQFF
TRBV3-1/TRBV3-2	TRBJ1-2	CASSQVPGGYGYTF
TRBV7-9	TRBJ2-7	CASSWNPGQGYEQYF
TRBV11-2	TRBJ2-1	CASSLDGGSYNEQFF
TRBV28	TRBJ1-5	CASRNNDRGGSNQPQHF
TRBV7-9	TRBJ1-6	CASSLGANSPLHF
TRBV30	TRBJ1-2	CAWSGAPNYGYTF
TRBV10-3	TRBJ1-3	CAISETRGSGNTIYF
TRBV7-6	TRBJ2-3	CASSAEVAASTDTQYF
TRBV19	TRBJ1-5	CASKKEPNQPQHF
TRBV2	TRBJ2-3	CASRRLLDTQYF
TRBV10-3	TRBJ1-1	CAVNPGGWNTEAFF
TRBV30	TRBJ2-6	CALDKSGANVLTF
TRBV27	TRBJ1-2	CASSLYGGVGYGYTF
TRBV6-5	TRBJ1-4	CASSSGQGNEKLFF
TRBV6-4	TRBJ2-3	CASSDRGTDTQYF
TRBV2	TRBJ2-4	CASTLAGSKNIQYF
TRBV19	TRBJ1-1	CASSNLRQGFDAEAFF
TRBV5-3	TRBJ1-2	CARSKGQPRTGYTF
TRBV6-6	TRBJ2-7	CASTPRQGSAYEQYF
TRBV27	TRBJ1-1	CASSFKGRGTEAFF
TRBV7-3	TRBJ1-2	CASSTTGGDYGYTF
TRBV6-5	TRBJ1-1	CASSYVRTGGRAFF
TRBV6-5	TRBJ1-4	CASSYVGGANEKLFF
TRBV6-5	TRBJ1-1	CASSLDRVNTEAFF
TRBV12-3/TRBV12-4	TRBJ2-7	CASSAGQGGEQYF
TRBV4-1	TRBJ1-1	CASSSLMLKNTEAFF
TRBV12-3/TRBV12-4	TRBJ1-5	CASNLGLNQPQHF
TRBV29-1	TRBJ1-5	CSVEDAGFRLTLAQPQHF
TRBV7-9	TRBJ1-3	CASSSTFRGSGNTIYF
TRBV21-1	TRBJ2-2	CASSFPLRGATDVNTGELFF
TRBV19	TRBJ2-7	CASRRFGGQAAYEQYF
TRBV11-2	TRBJ2-3	CASSHGQGAGDTQYF
TRBV28	TRBJ1-1	CASTVAGGMNTEAFF
TRBV12-3/TRBV12-4	TRBJ2-5	CASSGGETQYF
TRBV6-5	TRBJ1-2	CASTGGVGYGYTF
TRBV2	TRBJ1-1	CASSTDRVDTEAFF
TRBV10-3	TRBJ1-1	CAISLGQANTEAFF
TRBV6-5	TRBJ1-5	CASSYTQGYNQPQHF
TRBV6-4	TRBJ2-7	CASSDRYREVPPYEQYF
TRBV28	TRBJ1-2	CASSLRGGLGYGYTF